The sequence of this TCR beta chain was determined in a study of blood T cell repertoires in COVID-19. Across the study: Donors in the United States, Italy and Spain gave samples during acute or convalescent COVID-19. Sources were T cells, B-cell-depleted T cells, or PBMCs; the material itself was cDNA or gDNA.

V shed 1 base and J shed 2 bases, with 8 bases lying between them. The CDR3 is 14 residues long. CDR1 is SEHNR, CDR2 FQNEAQ, per germline (reference sequence). Authors' methods: Reference gene primer amplification yielded estimated nucleated cell counts. Using immunoSEQ multiplex PCR, the repertoire was profiled, and TCRdb retains in-frame clones only, with some absent. That table supplies the V and J calls and clone size; D and trimming were determined from the DNA. The sample yields about 220,000 clones, more than 75% seen once. This clonotype originated in a man aged 35 to 55 with active or convalescent COVID-19. The material sequenced was peripheral blood. The V gene is TRBV7-9, the J gene TRBJ2-5; a possible D gene is TRBD1 (6 bases). The CDR3 DNA sequence: TGTGCCAGCAGCTTAGACAGGGAACAAGAGACCCAGTACTTC. As protein: CASSLDREQETQYF.